These 15 T cell receptor beta chains originate from one sample sequenced in a study of T cells after yellow fever vaccination. Each CDR3 protein gets one entry after TCRdb re-called the 5' RACE reads with MiXCR. The repertoire has 350,000 to 450,000 distinct CDR3 sequences, 6% to 8% of them found once; the top ten carry approximately 16%. Sequenced here: PBMCs, sampled 5 days after the yellow fever booster vaccination. The origin of the receptors is a man aged 25-40 years who received the YFV17D yellow fever vaccine.

This clonotype was counted at least ten times. The V gene is TRBV12-3 or TRBV12-4, the J gene TRBJ2-7; D not resolved. CDR3 length: 13 residues. The ends were cut back, 7 bases at V and 7 bases at J, with 17 bases in the middle. CDR3: CASTPRPHAEQYF. The CDR3 nucleotides are TGTGCCAGCACCCCCCGCCCCCATGCGGAGCAGTACTTC.

The J gene is TRBJ2-1, the V gene TRBV2; 11 nucleotides agree with TRBD2. With 3 bases clipped from V and 4 bases from J, the junction kept 2 bases outside the gene matches. CDR3 length equals 15 residues. The germline V gene has CDR1 SNHLY and CDR2 FYNNEI. CDR3 sequence reads: CASSDVAGGYNEQFF. Here the CDR3 DNA reads TGTGCCAGCAGTGATGTAGCGGGAGGGTACAATGAGCAGTTCTTC. Full variable domain (remainder filled in from reference TRBV2 and TRBJ2-1): EPEVTQTPSHQVTQMGQEVILRCVPISNHLYFYWYRQILGQKVEFLVSFYNNEISEKSEIFDDQFSVERPDGSNFTLKIRSTKLEDSAMYFCASSDVAGGYNEQFFGPGTRLTVL.

This clonotype has at least ten counts. The rearrangement links TRBV5-5 to TRBJ2-7, with D unclear. The V end lost 4 bases, the J end lost 4 bases, and 6 bases lay between the germline ends. Germline CDR1 is SGHKS and CDR2 is YYEKEE (reference sequence). There are 11 residues in the CDR3. The CDR3 nucleotides are TGTGCCAGCAGCATCCTGTACGAGCAGTACTTC. Amino acid sequence: CASSILYEQYF.

This clonotype has a count of ten or more. The chain carries TRBV20-1 and TRBJ2-1; the match to TRBD1 covers 9 bases. Germline assignment: CDR1 DFQATT and CDR2 SNEGSKA (reference sequence). J lost 7 bases, V lost 4 bases, and 8 bases had no gene match. CDR3 length equals 14 residues. CDR3: CSATRGTGSNEQFF. The CDR3 DNA reads as TGCAGTGCTACGAGAGGGACAGGGTCGAATGAGCAGTTCTTC.

The rearrangement joins TRBV7-8 to TRBJ2-7; D remains ambiguous. CDR1 is SGHVS, CDR2 FQNEAQ, per germline. CDR3 length: 13 residues. V shed 7 bases and J shed 6 bases, with 16 bases lying between them. The CDR3, as DNA: TGTGCCAGCACCCTTATTGGGTATGCCGAGCAGTACTTC. Translated, it gives CASTLIGYAEQYF.

This clonotype was picked up a small number of times. An end of the junction differs from the germline gene, which may be a read error. The J gene is TRBJ2-1, the V gene TRBV20-1, with 13 bases matching TRBD2. Germline V gives CDR1 DFQATT, CDR2 SNEGSKA (reference sequence). This CDR3 contains 17 residues. In DNA form, the CDR3 reads TGCTGTGCTAGATACGGACTAGCGGGAGTGAAAAGCGATGAGCAGTTCTTC. Translation gives CCARYGLAGVKSDEQFF.

CDR3 sequence: CASSLYRDSQETQYF. The CDR3 DNA is TGTGCCAGCAGCCTATACCGGGACTCTCAAGAGACCCAGTACTTC. This chain joins TRBV7-7 and TRBJ2-5, with D perhaps TRBD2 (6 bases). Germline values: CDR1 SSHAT, CDR2 FNYEAQ (reference sequence). CDR3 size: 15 residues. V lost 5 bases and J lost 2, with 15 bases in between.

This clonotype came up many times. The rearrangement links TRBV7-2 to TRBJ2-3; TRBD2 matches 12 bases. Germline V gene sequence: CDR1 SGHTA, CDR2 FQGNSA. CDR3 length: 13 residues. The junction had 3 bases not matched to a gene; V was cut back by 6 bases and J by 8 bases. Written as DNA, the CDR3 is TGTGCCAGCAGGGGGACTAGCGGGCTTACGCAGTATTTT. It encodes CASRGTSGLTQYF. The full variable domain, rest sourced from reference TRBV7-2 and TRBJ2-3, is GAGVSQSPSNKVTEKGKDVELRCDPISGHTALYWYRQSLGQGLEFLIYFQGNSAPDKSGLPSDRFSAERTGGSVSTLTIQRTQQEDSAVYLCASRGTSGLTQYFGPGTRLTVL.

This clonotype has a handful of counts. This chain uses TRBV12-3 or TRBV12-4 with TRBJ2-7; no firm D call. The V gene lost 5 bases and the J gene lost 6 bases, with 11 bases spanning the gap. The CDR3 spans 12 residues. CDR3 coding DNA: TGTGCCAGCAGTGGTCCCCTCGTCGAGCAGTACTTC. Protein product: CASSGPLVEQYF.

CDR3 protein: CASRTDGDTEAFF. CDR3 coding DNA: TGCGCCAGCAGGACGGACGGGGACACTGAAGCTTTCTTT. The V and J genes are TRBV5-1 and TRBJ1-1; no clear D. Trimming stripped 5 bases from V and 3 bases from J, with 11 bases between. The CDR3 totals 13 residues. Germline CDR1 is SGHRS and CDR2 is YFSETQ.

The chain is built from TRBV6-2 or TRBV6-3 and TRBJ1-1, with D uncertain. V was pared by 8 bases and J by 1 base, with 11 bases between. The CDR3 totals 13 residues. CDR1 and CDR2 from the germline V gene are MNHEY and SVGEGT. The DNA of the CDR3 is TGTGCCAGCTCCCCGTACGAGAACACTGAAGCTTTCTTT. This encodes CASSPYENTEAFF.

This clonotype was observed many times. The V and J genes are TRBV7-2 and TRBJ2-5; 9 nucleotides line up with TRBD2. The V and J ends lost 2 bases and 9 bases, in that order; junction bases with no gene match: 16. The germline CDR1 and CDR2 sequences are SGHTA and FQGNSA. The CDR3 runs 17 residues. The CDR3 spells CASSLQLAGLSGGAQYF. CDR3 nucleotide sequence: TGTGCCAGCAGCTTACAACTAGCGGGTCTCTCAGGGGGGGCCCAGTACTTC.

The V gene is TRBV6-1, the J gene TRBJ2-1, with D maybe TRBD2 (6 bases). The CDR3 spans 14 residues. Per the germline V gene, CDR1 is MNHNS and CDR2 is SASEGT. The V and J ends lost 6 bases and 9 bases respectively, with 18 bases between them. In DNA, the CDR3 is TGTGCCAGCAGAAGGACGAGAGCGGGTACTGAGCAGTTCTTC. Translating it yields CASRRTRAGTEQFF.

This clonotype was found a few times. V gene TRBV12-3 or TRBV12-4 combines with J gene TRBJ1-5; 7 positions agree with TRBD1. CDR3 size: 14 residues. The ends lost 6 bases at V and 7 bases at J; junction bases unmatched: 9. The CDR3 bases are TGTGCCAGCAGACCCGACAGGGTCGGGCAGCCCCAGCATTTT. Amino acids: CASRPDRVGQPQHF.

This clonotype was counted a few times. The CDR3: CASSYGSGSTDTQYF. CDR3 bases: TGTGCCAGCAGTTATGGTAGCGGTAGCACAGATACGCAGTATTTT. V is TRBV6-5 and J is TRBJ2-3; the D gene is possibly TRBD2 (6 bases). Per germline, CDR1 MNHEY and CDR2 SVGAGI. This CDR3 comprises 15 residues. Trimming removed 3 bases from V and 0 bases from J, with 10 bases in between.